This T cell receptor (beta chain) was captured by sequencing in a study of T cells in Graves' hyperthyroidism and ophthalmopathy. Overall study results and limits: Ophthalmopathy stood apart from stable hyperthyroidism in a 13 V-J model.

Hyperthyroidism in the patients, aged 18 to 65, was newly diagnosed and under 2 months in duration. Not enrolled were patients with uncontrolled infection, other autoimmune disease, pregnancy or lactation. The authors obtained PBMCs from over 8.5 ml of fresh peripheral blood. This clonotype was found many times. Its antigen is undetermined. Researchers took RNA transcripts and amplified the TCR beta CDR3 regions from them. The TCR CDR3 was amplified in a first-round RT-PCR using the HTBI primer set. MiXCR, applied by TCRdb to the multiplex PCR reads, yields one record per CDR3 protein. Found here are some 500,000 distinct CDR3 sequences, around 14% of them singletons; the top ten hold 17%. Germline CDR1 and CDR2: MNHNY and SVGAGI (reference sequence). Trimming cost V 2 bases and J 2 bases, with 7 bases left between them. This CDR3 contains 13 residues.

The sequencing sample was made of blood. The clonotype comes from a woman aged 18 to 35 with Graves' hyperthyroidism. The V gene is TRBV6-6, the J gene TRBJ2-7; D is unclear. This CDR3 is CASSYPDTYEQYF. DNA of the CDR3: TGTGCCAGCAGTTACCCGGATACCTACGAGCAGTACTTC.